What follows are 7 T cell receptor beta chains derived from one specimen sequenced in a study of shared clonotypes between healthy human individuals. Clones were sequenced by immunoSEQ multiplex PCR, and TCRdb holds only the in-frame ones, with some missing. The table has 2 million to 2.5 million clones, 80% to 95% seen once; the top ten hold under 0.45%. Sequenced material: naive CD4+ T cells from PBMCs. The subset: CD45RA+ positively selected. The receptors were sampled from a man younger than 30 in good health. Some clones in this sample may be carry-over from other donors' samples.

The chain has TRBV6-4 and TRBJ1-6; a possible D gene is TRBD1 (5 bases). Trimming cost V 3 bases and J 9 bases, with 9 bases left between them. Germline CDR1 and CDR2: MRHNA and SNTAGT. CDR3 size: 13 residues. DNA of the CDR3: TGTGCCAGCAGTGATCAGGGTGGTTCACCCCTCCACTTT. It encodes CASSDQGGSPLHF.

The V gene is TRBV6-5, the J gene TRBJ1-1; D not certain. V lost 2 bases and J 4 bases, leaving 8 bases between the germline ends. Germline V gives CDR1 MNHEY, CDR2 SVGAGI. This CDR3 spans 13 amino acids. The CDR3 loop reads CASSYDVGTEAFF. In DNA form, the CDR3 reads TGTGCCAGCAGTTACGACGTCGGCACTGAAGCTTTCTTT.

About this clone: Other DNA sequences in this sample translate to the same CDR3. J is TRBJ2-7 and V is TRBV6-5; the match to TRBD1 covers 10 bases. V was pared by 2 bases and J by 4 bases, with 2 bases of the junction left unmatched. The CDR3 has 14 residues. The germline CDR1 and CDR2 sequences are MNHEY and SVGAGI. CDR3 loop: CASSYRDRGYEQYF. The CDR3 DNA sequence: TGTGCCAGCAGTTACCGGGACAGGGGATACGAGCAGTACTTC.

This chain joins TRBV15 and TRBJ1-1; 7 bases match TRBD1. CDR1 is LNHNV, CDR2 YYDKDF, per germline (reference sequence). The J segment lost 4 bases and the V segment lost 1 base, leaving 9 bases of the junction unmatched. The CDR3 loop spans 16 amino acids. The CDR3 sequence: CATSRVGRGQVTEAFF. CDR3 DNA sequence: TGTGCCACCAGCAGAGTCGGGAGGGGGCAAGTCACTGAAGCTTTCTTT.

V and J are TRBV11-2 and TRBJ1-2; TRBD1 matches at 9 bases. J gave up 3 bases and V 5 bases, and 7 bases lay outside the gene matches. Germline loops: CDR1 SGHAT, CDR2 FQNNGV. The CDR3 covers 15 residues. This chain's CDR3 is CASSPGQGRYYGYTF. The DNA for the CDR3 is TGTGCCAGCAGCCCTGGACAGGGGAGGTACTATGGCTACACCTTC.

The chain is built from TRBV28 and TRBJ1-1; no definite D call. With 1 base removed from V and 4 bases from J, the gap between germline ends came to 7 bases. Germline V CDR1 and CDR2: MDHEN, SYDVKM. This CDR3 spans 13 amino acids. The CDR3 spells CASSLLEGTEAFF. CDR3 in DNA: TGTGCCAGCAGTTTATTGGAGGGCACTGAAGCTTTCTTT.

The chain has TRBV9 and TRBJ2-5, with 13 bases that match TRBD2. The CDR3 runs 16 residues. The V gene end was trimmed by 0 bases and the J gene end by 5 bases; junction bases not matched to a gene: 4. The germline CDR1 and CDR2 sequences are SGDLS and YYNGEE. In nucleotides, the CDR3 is TGTGCCAGCAGCGTAGGACAGGGACTAGCGGGGGAGACCCAGTACTTC. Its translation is CASSVGQGLAGETQYF.